The entry below gives a single T cell receptor (beta chain) sequence along with its context. This sample was taken from a study of blood T cell repertoires in COVID-19. Turning to the study itself: PBMCs, B-cell-depleted T cells, or T cells provided the cDNA or gDNA that made up the material.

The germline V gene encodes CDR1 SGHKS and CDR2 YYEKEE (reference sequence). CDR3 length equals 16 residues. Trimming stripped 5 bases from V and 1 base from J, with 16 bases between. Original handling: Reference gene primers were amplified, and this amplification served to estimate nucleated cell counts. Here immunoSEQ multiplex PCR was the method, and the copy in TCRdb shows in-frame clones only, minus some. The D gene and trimming were derived from the DNA, and the V and J assignments and clone size from that table. The profile covers fewer than 250,000 clones, with nearly 90% appearing a single time and over 12% taken by the ten largest.

This sequence joins TRBV5-5 and TRBJ1-5, with a tentative D call TRBD1 (6 bases). Material for sequencing was PBMCs or T cells enriched from blood (not recorded which). The origin of this receptor is a man aged 25 to 45 who had been exposed to COVID-19. Here the CDR3 reads CASSLTAGGSNQPQHF. CDR3 in DNA: TGTGCCAGCAGTTTAACGGCGGGGGGCAGCAATCAGCCCCAGCATTTT.